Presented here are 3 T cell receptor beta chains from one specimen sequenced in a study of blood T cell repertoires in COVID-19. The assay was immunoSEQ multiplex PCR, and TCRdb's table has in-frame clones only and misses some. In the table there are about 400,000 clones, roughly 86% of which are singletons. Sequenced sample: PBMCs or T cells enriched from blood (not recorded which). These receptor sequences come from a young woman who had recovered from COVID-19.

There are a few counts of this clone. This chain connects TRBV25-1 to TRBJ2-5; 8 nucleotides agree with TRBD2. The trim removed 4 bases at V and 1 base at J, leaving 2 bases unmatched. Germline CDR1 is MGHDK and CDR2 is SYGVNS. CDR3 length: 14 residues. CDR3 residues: CASSGGTSQETQYF. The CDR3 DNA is TGTGCCAGCAGTGGAGGGACTAGCCAAGAGACCCAGTACTTC.

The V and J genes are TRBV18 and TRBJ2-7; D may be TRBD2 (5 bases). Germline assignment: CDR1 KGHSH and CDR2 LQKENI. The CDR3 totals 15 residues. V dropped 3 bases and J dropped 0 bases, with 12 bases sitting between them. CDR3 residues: CASSPSGESSYEQYF. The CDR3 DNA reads TGTGCCAGCTCACCCTCCGGGGAAAGCTCCTACGAGCAGTACTTC.

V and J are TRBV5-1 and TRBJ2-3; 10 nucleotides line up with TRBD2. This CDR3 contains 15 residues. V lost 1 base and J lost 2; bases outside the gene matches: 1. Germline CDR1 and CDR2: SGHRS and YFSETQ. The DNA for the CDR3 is TGCGCCAGCAGCTTGACTAGCGGGGCCACAGATACGCAGTATTTT. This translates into CASSLTSGATDTQYF.